This T cell receptor (beta chain) was observed in a study of blood T cell repertoires in COVID-19. This table comes from immunoSEQ multiplex PCR, and its TCRdb copy is limited to in-frame clones, with some not included. The table lists some 200,000 clones, roughly 86% of them singletons. The length of the CDR3 is 14 residues. The V gene's germline CDR1 is SGHAT and CDR2 FQNNGV. V lost 3 bases, J lost 1 base, and 7 bases lay in between. This receptor was taken from a man in his 70s with acute or convalescent COVID-19. Input material: peripheral blood. The rearrangement uses TRBV11-2 and TRBJ2-1; tentative D call: TRBD2 (6 bases). CDR3 in amino acids: CASSLGLSYNEQFF. CDR3 bases: TGTGCCAGCAGCTTGGGACTGTCCTACAATGAGCAGTTCTTC.